This passage covers 16 T cell receptor beta chains from one sample sequenced in a study of CXCR3-negative and CXCR3-positive naive CD8 T cells. The TRB libraries of cDNA were built by UMI-labeled 5' RACE. TCRdb reprocessed the 5' RACE reads and stores each CDR3 protein as one record, lacking DNA. Here the sample table reports over 80,000 distinct CDR3 sequences. Material: naive CXCR3- CD8+ T cells from blood. Indicated subset: CD45RO-CCR7+CD27+CD95- naive CD8+ T cells lacking CXCR3 (TNR3-). The receptors originated from a human donor in good health. Some clones in this sample may be carry-over from other donors' samples.

This chain's CDR3 is CASRLLAGGQNEQFF. The chain links TRBV6-2 or TRBV6-3 to TRBJ2-1; TCRdb lists TRBD2, though no DNA is available to test this call. Germline assignment: CDR1 MNHEY and CDR2 SVGEGT. The CDR3 sequence is 15 residues long.

The genes are TRBV14 and TRBJ2-1. Germline CDR1 reads SGHDN; CDR2 reads FVKESK. There are 13 residues in the CDR3. CDR3 residues: CASSQGSYNEQFF.

The chain is built from TRBV7-6 and TRBJ2-7; as DNA is missing, the TRBD1 call by TCRdb cannot be tested. This CDR3 has 15 amino acids. The germline CDR1 and CDR2 sequences are SGHVS and FNYEAQ. The CDR3 spells CASSPGTGDSYEQYF.

This rearrangement joins TRBV6-5 to TRBJ1-2; TCRdb designates TRBD1, a call that cannot be tested without DNA. CDR3 size: 15 residues. Germline CDR1 reads MNHEY; CDR2 reads SVGAGI. The CDR3 reads CASSYSGRGPDGYTF.

This rearrangement joins TRBV29-1 to TRBJ2-1; TCRdb reports TRBD1, a call that lacks DNA to check it against. The CDR3 covers 12 residues. Germline CDR1 SQVTM, CDR2 ANQGSEA. The CDR3 sequence: CSAVWGADEQFF.

This chain links TRBV29-1 with TRBJ2-3. Germline V gene data show CDR1 as SQVTM and CDR2 as ANQGSEA. This CDR3 is 12 amino acids long. The chain's CDR3 is CSVPVSTDTQYF.

The V and J genes are TRBV3-1 and TRBJ2-1; the TCRdb D gene call, TRBD1, has no DNA to confirm it. The CDR3 sequence is 15 residues long. Per germline, CDR1 LGHDT and CDR2 YNNKEL (reference sequence). The CDR3 loop reads CASSEPRGGYNEQFF.

The gene calls are TRBV7-9 and TRBJ1-2. The CDR3 runs to 16 residues. Germline V gene sequence: CDR1 SEHNR, CDR2 FQNEAQ (reference sequence). The CDR3 is CASSSTDSASYYGYTF.

The gene calls are TRBV7-3 and TRBJ2-7; TCRdb names TRBD1, which stays unverified in the absence of DNA. This CDR3 region has 13 residues. Looked up from germline, CDR1 is SGHTA and CDR2 is FQGTGA. The CDR3 reads CASSSGPHGEQYF.

The chain employs TRBV15 and TRBJ2-7; TCRdb picks TRBD1, but there is no DNA to check that call. Looked up from germline, CDR1 is LNHNV and CDR2 is YYDKDF (reference sequence). This CDR3 comprises 14 residues. The CDR3: CATSGESPFYEQYF.

The chain couples TRBV12-3 or TRBV12-4 to TRBJ2-2; TCRdb proposes TRBD1, but this gene call is untestable without DNA. This CDR3 has 15 amino acids. The chain's CDR3 is CASSLTSGGPGELFF.

V gene TRBV6-5 combines with J gene TRBJ2-7; with no DNA, the TCRdb D assignment of TRBD1 cannot be verified. CDR3 length: 13 amino acids. CDR1 is MNHEY and CDR2 is SVGAGI in the germline V gene. CDR3 sequence reads: CASSYRQGYEQYF.

The rearrangement links TRBV29-1 to TRBJ2-1; TCRdb selects TRBD1, and the lack of DNA leaves this call unchecked. Germline V gives CDR1 SQVTM, CDR2 ANQGSEA. This CDR3 is built from 12 residues. CDR3: CSGGLALDEQFF.

The chain's CDR3 is CASSYSNQPGELFF. The gene calls are TRBV6-2 or TRBV6-3 and TRBJ2-2. The CDR3 is 14 residues long. Germline lookup yields CDR1 MNHEY and CDR2 SVGEGT.

V gene TRBV19 combines with J gene TRBJ2-7; no DNA is available, so the TRBD1 call from TCRdb remains unchecked. The germline V gene encodes CDR1 LNHDA and CDR2 SQIVND (reference sequence). This CDR3 contains 15 residues. The CDR3: CASSIGQGSVYEQYF.

The chain links TRBV7-3 to TRBJ2-1; TCRdb's assignment of TRBD2 cannot be checked, as there is no DNA. The CDR3 length is 15 residues. Germline-derived CDR1 and CDR2 are SGHTA and FQGTGA. CDR3 region: CASSPRGTSSNEQFF.